Given below is one T cell receptor beta chain in context. Its target antigen remains unknown. One base away there is no much larger clone; base qualities are not given. Library generation was performed with RT-PCR. Reads for this sample came from an Illumina HiSeq 2500. TCRdb trimmed public reads at Q25 via fastp, called clones via MiXCR and kept in-frame beta chains. CDR3 protein sequences are deduplicated, and each keeps its most common genes and DNA. Counted in this sample were 600,000 to 850,000 distinct CDR3 sequences; 12% to 15% of them appeared once. The ten biggest clones cover 7.5% to 9% of the sample. Per the germline V gene, SQVTM is the CDR1 and ANQGSEA is the CDR2. V is shortened by 0 bases, J by 1 base, and the region joining them spans 7 bases. The CDR3 holds 13 amino acids from the cysteine to the phenylalanine. Only the CDR3 DNA stays, 39 bases, in frame from base 1. These data originate in a study of response to subunit inactivated influenza vaccine (dated by TCRdb to the late 2010s). For the wider study: To follow how T cells responded to a trivalent subunit inactivated influenza vaccine, the researchers relied on deep quantitative profiling of the T cell receptor repertoire. The paper as a whole reports these results and caveats: The authors suggested that each seasonal influenza vaccination may recruit only a limited number of new T cells.

The rearranged chain carries TRBV29-1 and TRBJ2-7, with the D gene too uncertain to name. The material sequenced was PBMCs from blood, taken 14 days before vaccination. This clonotype was sampled from a man between 45 and 60 years old who received an inactivated influenza vaccine. Donor details come from another sample of the same person, matched by shared clones. The CDR3 amino acid sequence is: CSVEDPASYEQYF. The DNA sequence follows: TGCAGCGTTGAAGATCCCGCTTCCTACGAGCAGTACTTC.